Each of the 13 T cell receptor beta chains below was sequenced from the same sample in a study of post-analysis software for immune sequencing data. Incorporated into the TCR beta cDNA libraries were unique molecular identifiers, which served to reduce PCR and sequencing biases. TCRdb reprocessed the PCR reads with MiXCR, giving one entry per CDR3 protein. The sample lists roughly 400,000 distinct CDR3 sequences; approximately 42% were seen once. For these TCRs, the target antigens are not known. Study-wide results and limits: Patients carried roughly five TRBV segments more frequently than controls did, and TRBV5-6, TRBV5-1 and TRBV20-1 were among them.

The sample taken for sequencing was blood. Receptors were obtained from a girl aged 2-15 years with multiple sclerosis.

The V call is TRBV3-1, the J call TRBJ2-1; D not resolved. V was cut by 4 bases and J by 10 bases, with 14 bases left in between. CDR1 and CDR2 from the germline V gene are LGHDT and YNNKEL (reference sequence). CDR3 length equals 13 residues. CDR3 protein: CASSPMDGLEQFF. The CDR3 coding sequence is TGTGCCAGCAGCCCTATGGACGGTTTGGAGCAGTTCTTC.

This sequence joins TRBV7-3 and TRBJ2-1, with D perhaps given as TRBD1 or TRBD2 (5 bases each). The CDR3 extends over 16 amino acids. Germline assignment: CDR1 SGHTA and CDR2 FQGTGA. Trimming took 2 bases from V and 0 from J, leaving 11 bases between them. The CDR3 DNA sequence: TGTGCCAGCAGCTTAGTATGGGGGAGCTCCTACAATGAGCAGTTCTTC. Its protein is CASSLVWGSSYNEQFF.

This clonotype appeared once. The chain couples TRBV20-1 to TRBJ2-4; D is perhaps TRBD1 (6 bases). The germline CDR1 and CDR2 sequences are DFQATT and SNEGSKA (reference sequence). This CDR3 has 17 residues. V lost 0 bases, J lost 0 bases, and 15 bases lay in between. This CDR3 is CSARDSLGGLAKNIQYF. CDR3 coding DNA: TGCAGTGCTAGAGATAGTTTAGGGGGTCTAGCCAAAAACATTCAGTACTTC.

There are a few counts of this clonotype. The chain couples TRBV7-2 to TRBJ2-7; no clear D. In germline, CDR1 is SGHTA, CDR2 FQGNSA. The length of the CDR3 is 18 residues. V lost 1 base and J 0 bases, leaving 19 bases between the germline ends. CDR3 in amino acids: CASSLGFFGSNPSYEQYF. In nucleotides, the CDR3 is TGTGCCAGCAGCTTAGGATTTTTTGGGTCCAACCCCTCCTACGAGCAGTACTTC. The whole variable domain, filled in from reference TRBV7-2 and TRBJ2-7, reads GAGVSQSPSNKVTEKGKDVELRCDPISGHTALYWYRQSLGQGLEFLIYFQGNSAPDKSGLPSDRFSAERTGGSVSTLTIQRTQQEDSAVYLCASSLGFFGSNPSYEQYFGPGTRLTVT.

The chain couples TRBV28 to TRBJ1-5; 10 bases are shared with TRBD1. Trimming at V came to 3 bases and at J to 6 bases, leaving 5 bases not matched to a gene. The germline CDR1 and CDR2 sequences are MDHEN and SYDVKM. This CDR3 contains 15 residues. Here the CDR3 DNA reads TGTGCCAGCAGTTTGTGGGACAGGGGCAGTCAGCCCCAGCATTTT. Translating gives CASSLWDRGSQPQHF.

V usage is TRBV20-1 and J usage is TRBJ2-1; TRBD2 is a possible D gene (6 bases). The CDR3 is made up of 15 amino acids. V was shortened by 1 base and J by 7 bases, with 17 bases between the two germline ends. Looked up from germline, CDR1 is DFQATT and CDR2 is SNEGSKA (reference sequence). The CDR3 region has the DNA TGCAGTGCTAGAGTTCTGGGGGAGGACGTAAATGAGCAGTTCTTC. Protein product: CSARVLGEDVNEQFF.

V and J are TRBV10-3 and TRBJ2-5, with a tentative D call TRBD2 (7 bases). CDR1 ENHRY and CDR2 SYGVKD come from the germline V gene. V lost 4 bases, J lost 4 bases, and 10 bases lay in between. The CDR3 extends over 13 amino acids. The chain's CDR3 is CAISGGGGETQYF. The CDR3 bases are TGTGCCATCAGTGGCGGGGGCGGAGAGACCCAGTACTTC.

The J gene is TRBJ2-2, the V gene TRBV5-5; tentative D call: TRBD1 (6 bases). The V and J ends lost 3 bases and 3 bases respectively, with 12 bases between them. The CDR3 extends over 15 amino acids. CDR1 is SGHKS, CDR2 YYEKEE, per germline (reference sequence). CDR3 in DNA: TGTGCCAGCAGCTACAGGACAGACTACACCGGGGAGCTGTTTTTT. Its translation: CASSYRTDYTGELFF. Using reference TRBV5-5 and TRBJ2-2 for the parts outside the CDR3, the full variable domain is DAGVTQSPTHLIKTRGQQVTLRCSPISGHKSVSWYQQVLGQGPQFIFQYYEKEERGRGNFPDRFSARQFPNYSSELNVNALLLGDSALYLCASSYRTDYTGELFFGEGSRLTVL.

V and J are TRBV6-6 and TRBJ1-5, with a tentative D call TRBD1 (6 bases). Germline V gene sequence: CDR1 MNHNY, CDR2 SVGAGI (reference sequence). This CDR3 region has 14 residues. The V end lost 6 bases, the J end lost 8 bases, and 17 bases lay between the germline ends. The CDR3 bases are TGTGCCAGCAGCAACCCGACAGGCGGGGAGCCCCAGCATTTT. The encoded protein is CASSNPTGGEPQHF.

This clonotype was observed a few times. V and J are TRBV6-1 and TRBJ2-1; maybe TRBD2 (6 bases). This CDR3 is 14 amino acids long. V was clipped by 1 base and J by 10 bases, with 14 bases between them. Germline CDR1 is MNHNS and CDR2 is SASEGT. Written as DNA, the CDR3 is TGTGCCAGCAGTGAAGAACGGGGACTCGGAGAGCAGTTCTTC. The encoded protein is CASSEERGLGEQFF.

In DNA form, the CDR3 reads TGTGCCAGCAGCTTATTAGGAAGTGAAAAACTGTTTTTT. Translation gives CASSLLGSEKLFF. V and J are TRBV7-9 and TRBJ1-4; D unresolved. The CDR3 length is 13 residues. The V and J ends lost 2 bases and 7 bases respectively, with 8 bases between them. The germline CDR1 and CDR2 sequences are SEHNR and FQNEAQ (reference sequence).

This clonotype was observed a handful of times. The J gene is TRBJ2-1, the V gene TRBV20-1; 12 bases agree with TRBD2. The CDR3 is 14 amino acids. Germline values: CDR1 DFQATT, CDR2 SNEGSKA (reference sequence). Trimming took 6 bases from V and 4 from J; bases not matched to a gene: 4. The CDR3 region has the DNA TGCAGTGCGAAGGGACTAGCGGGTTACAATGAGCAGTTCTTC. Protein sequence: CSAKGLAGYNEQFF.

In this sample, this clonotype turned up a few times. This sequence joins TRBV7-2 and TRBJ1-2, with D hard to call. The V and J ends lost 1 base and 6 bases respectively, with 6 bases between them. The CDR3 extends over 12 amino acids. The germline V gene encodes CDR1 SGHTA and CDR2 FQGNSA. The CDR3 coding sequence is TGTGCCAGCAGCTTAGTCCAGAATGGCTACACCTTC. Amino acids: CASSLVQNGYTF.